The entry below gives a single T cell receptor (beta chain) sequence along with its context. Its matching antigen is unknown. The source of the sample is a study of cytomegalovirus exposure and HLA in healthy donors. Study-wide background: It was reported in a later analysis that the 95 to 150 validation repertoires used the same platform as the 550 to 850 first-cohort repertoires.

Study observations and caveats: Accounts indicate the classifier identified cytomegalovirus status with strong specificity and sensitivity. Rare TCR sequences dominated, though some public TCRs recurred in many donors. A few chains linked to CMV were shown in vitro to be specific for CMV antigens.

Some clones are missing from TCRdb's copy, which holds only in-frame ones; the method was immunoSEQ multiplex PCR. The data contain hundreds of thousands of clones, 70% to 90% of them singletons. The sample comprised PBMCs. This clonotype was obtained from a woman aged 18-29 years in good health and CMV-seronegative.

CDR3 sequence: CASSESMTSGNEQFF. The CDR3 bases are TGTGCCAGCAGTGAATCCATGACTAGCGGGAATGAGCAGTTCTTC. This sequence joins TRBV6-1 and TRBJ2-1; 10 bases are shared with TRBD2. This CDR3 spans 15 amino acids. Trimming took 2 bases from V and 7 from J; bases not matched to a gene: 5. Looked up from germline, CDR1 is MNHNS and CDR2 is SASEGT.